A selection of T cell receptor beta chains follows, all from one sample in a study of cytomegalovirus exposure and HLA in healthy donors. The assay was immunoSEQ multiplex PCR, and TCRdb's table has in-frame clones only and misses some. The listing contains some 55,000 clones. Sequencing was performed on PBMCs. These receptors originate from a woman aged 40 to 50 in good health and CMV-seronegative. The CDR3 runs from the conserved cysteine through the conserved F or W. Each record gives: J gene, V gene, D gene, CDR3 protein, CDR3 DNA. The D gene is left open where the match is weak.

J gene: TRBJ2-7; V gene: TRBV4-1; D gene: .; CDR3 protein: CASSHLSDKSAYEQYF; CDR3 DNA: TGCGCCAGCAGCCACCTGTCGGACAAATCGGCCTACGAGCAGTACTTC
J gene: TRBJ2-5; V gene: TRBV18; D gene: .; CDR3 protein: CASSPRSGVGETQYF; CDR3 DNA: TGTGCCAGCTCACCACGCTCGGGGGTGGGAGAGACCCAGTACTTC
J gene: TRBJ2-7; V gene: TRBV5-8; D gene: .; CDR3 protein: CASSLTGTSSSYEQYF; CDR3 DNA: TGTGCCAGCAGCCTGACCGGGACATCTAGCTCCTACGAGCAGTACTTC
J gene: TRBJ1-6; V gene: TRBV5-1; D gene: TRBD1; CDR3 protein: CASSLFGTGENNSPLHF; CDR3 DNA: TGCGCCAGCAGCCTATTCGGGACAGGGGAGAATAATTCACCCCTCCACTTT
J gene: TRBJ2-3; V gene: TRBV19; D gene: .; CDR3 protein: CASSIRDTQYF; CDR3 DNA: TGTGCCAGTAGTATCCGGGATACGCAGTATTTT
J gene: TRBJ2-7; V gene: TRBV19; D gene: TRBD1; CDR3 protein: CASRGQGDAYEQYF; CDR3 DNA: TGTGCCAGTCGAGGACAGGGGGATGCCTACGAGCAGTACTTC
J gene: TRBJ1-4; V gene: TRBV4-1; D gene: .; CDR3 protein: CASSHYTGASMEKLFF; CDR3 DNA: TGCGCCAGCAGCCATTATACCGGAGCGTCAATGGAAAAACTGTTTTTT
J gene: TRBJ1-1; V gene: TRBV30; D gene: .; CDR3 protein: CAWGRRVREAFF; CDR3 DNA: TGTGCCTGGGGTAGGAGGGTCCGGGAGGCTTTCTTT
J gene: TRBJ2-5; V gene: TRBV11-1; D gene: TRBD1; CDR3 protein: CASSQDREETQYF; CDR3 DNA: TGTGCCAGCAGCCAGGACAGGGAAGAGACCCAGTACTTC
J gene: TRBJ2-1; V gene: TRBV28; D gene: TRBD1; CDR3 protein: CASSLYPQGTVDNEQFF; CDR3 DNA: TGTGCCAGCAGTTTATACCCACAGGGGACAGTGGACAATGAGCAGTTCTTC
J gene: TRBJ2-3; V gene: TRBV13; D gene: .; CDR3 protein: CASSWVTSDTQYF; CDR3 DNA: TGTGCCAGCAGCTGGGTGACATCAGATACGCAGTATTTT
J gene: TRBJ2-3; V gene: TRBV11-2; D gene: TRBD2; CDR3 protein: CASSTGTRWSTDTQYF; CDR3 DNA: TGTGCCAGCAGCACAGGGACTAGGTGGAGCACAGATACGCAGTATTTT
J gene: TRBJ1-2; V gene: TRBV7-9; D gene: TRBD1; CDR3 protein: CASSLEGRGTGGYTF; CDR3 DNA: TGTGCCAGCAGCTTAGAGGGCAGGGGGACGGGTGGCTACACCTTC
J gene: TRBJ2-2; V gene: TRBV18; D gene: TRBD2; CDR3 protein: CASSPRRTSGAPNTGELFF; CDR3 DNA: TGTGCCAGCTCACCACGCCGTACTAGCGGAGCTCCGAACACCGGGGAGCTGTTTTTT
J gene: TRBJ1-1; V gene: TRBV7-9; D gene: .; CDR3 protein: CASSSVTEAFF; CDR3 DNA: TGTGCCAGCAGCTCCGTAACTGAAGCTTTCTTT
J gene: TRBJ1-6; V gene: TRBV4-2; D gene: TRBD1; CDR3 protein: CASSQGQGENSPLHF; CDR3 DNA: TGTGCCAGCAGCCAGGGACAGGGGGAAAATTCACCCCTCCACTTT
J gene: TRBJ2-1; V gene: TRBV9; D gene: TRBD2; CDR3 protein: CASSASSGTINEQFF; CDR3 DNA: TGTGCCAGCAGCGCTTCTAGCGGGACGATCAATGAGCAGTTCTTC
J gene: TRBJ2-5; V gene: TRBV7-9; D gene: .; CDR3 protein: CASSSLRGQETQYF; CDR3 DNA: TGTGCCAGCAGCTCCTTAAGGGGCCAAGAGACCCAGTACTTC
J gene: TRBJ2-7; V gene: TRBV9; D gene: TRBD2; CDR3 protein: CASSTGLAAYEQYF; CDR3 DNA: TGTGCCAGCAGCACCGGACTAGCGGCCTACGAGCAGTACTTC
J gene: TRBJ2-7; V gene: TRBV4-3; D gene: .; CDR3 protein: CASSQEVSSYEQYF; CDR3 DNA: TGCGCCAGCAGCCAAGAAGTCAGCTCCTACGAGCAGTACTTC
J gene: TRBJ2-5; V gene: TRBV6-5; D gene: .; CDR3 protein: CASSYSWRGQETQYF; CDR3 DNA: TGTGCCAGCAGTTACTCGTGGCGGGGACAAGAGACCCAGTACTTC
J gene: TRBJ2-1; V gene: TRBV30; D gene: .; CDR3 protein: CAWTNLYNEQFF; CDR3 DNA: TGTGCCTGGACTAATCTATACAATGAGCAGTTCTTC
J gene: TRBJ1-5; V gene: TRBV19; D gene: .; CDR3 protein: CASRPPGMTAGGQHQHF; CDR3 DNA: TGTGCCAGTAGGCCCCCCGGGATGACGGCAGGCGGCCAGCACCAGCATTTT
J gene: TRBJ2-1; V gene: TRBV18; D gene: .; CDR3 protein: CASSPQGKRKGNEQFF; CDR3 DNA: TGTGCCAGCTCACCTCAGGGGAAGCGGAAGGGGAATGAGCAGTTCTTC
J gene: TRBJ2-7; V gene: TRBV6-6; D gene: .; CDR3 protein: CASSYDGVVGEQYF; CDR3 DNA: TGTGCCAGCAGTTACGACGGGGTGGTCGGCGAGCAGTACTTC
J gene: TRBJ2-7; V gene: TRBV10-2; D gene: TRBD2; CDR3 protein: CASRAGTSGEQYF; CDR3 DNA: TGCGCCAGCAGGGCCGGGACTAGCGGGGAGCAGTACTTC
J gene: TRBJ1-1; V gene: TRBV28; D gene: TRBD1; CDR3 protein: CASRGTGLYGAFF; CDR3 DNA: TGTGCCAGCAGGGGGACAGGGCTTTACGGAGCTTTCTTT
J gene: TRBJ2-1; V gene: TRBV18; D gene: TRBD2; CDR3 protein: CASSLLGAGGSDNEQFF; CDR3 DNA: TGTGCCAGCTCCCTCCTAGGCGCGGGGGGGTCCGACAATGAGCAGTTCTTC
J gene: TRBJ2-1; V gene: TRBV6-4; D gene: TRBD2; CDR3 protein: CAREGLAVLGGSVYNEQFF; CDR3 DNA: TGTGCCAGAGAGGGACTAGCGGTTCTCGGGGGTTCGGTATACAATGAGCAGTTCTTC
J gene: TRBJ1-3; V gene: TRBV6-1; D gene: TRBD1; CDR3 protein: CASSEFRQGGSGNTIYF; CDR3 DNA: TGTGCCAGCAGTGAATTTAGACAGGGGGGCTCTGGAAACACCATATATTTT
J gene: TRBJ2-7; V gene: TRBV6-5; D gene: .; CDR3 protein: CASSTSASRYEQYF; CDR3 DNA: .
J gene: TRBJ1-1; V gene: TRBV29-1; D gene: TRBD1; CDR3 protein: CSVAGQASFTEAFF; CDR3 DNA: TGCAGCGTCGCGGGACAGGCATCGTTCACTGAAGCTTTCTTT
J gene: TRBJ1-2; V gene: TRBV19; D gene: .; CDR3 protein: CASSTSREALIYGYTF; CDR3 DNA: TGTGCCAGTAGCACCAGTAGGGAGGCGTTGATCTATGGCTACACCTTC
J gene: TRBJ1-5; V gene: TRBV2; D gene: .; CDR3 protein: CASNPGGDENQPQHF; CDR3 DNA: TGTGCCAGCAATCCTGGGGGCGACGAGAATCAGCCCCAGCATTTT
J gene: TRBJ2-1; V gene: TRBV19; D gene: .; CDR3 protein: CASSIRDNLFF; CDR3 DNA: TGTGCCAGTAGTATCCGGGATAACCTGTTCTTC
J gene: TRBJ1-2; V gene: TRBV28; D gene: .; CDR3 protein: CASGAGTGYGYTF; CDR3 DNA: TGTGCCAGCGGGGCGGGAACGGGGTATGGCTACACCTTC
J gene: TRBJ2-7; V gene: TRBV9; D gene: TRBD1; CDR3 protein: CASSVRTGEGEQYF; CDR3 DNA: TGTGCCAGCAGCGTCCGGACAGGGGAGGGCGAGCAGTACTTC
J gene: TRBJ1-1; V gene: TRBV5-1; D gene: .; CDR3 protein: CASTFVRGVTEAFF; CDR3 DNA: TGCGCCAGCACCTTCGTCAGGGGAGTAACTGAAGCTTTCTTT
J gene: TRBJ1-2; V gene: TRBV7-9; D gene: TRBD1; CDR3 protein: CASSRGTGDDGYTF; CDR3 DNA: TGTGCCAGCAGCCGAGGGACAGGGGACGATGGCTACACCTTC
J gene: TRBJ1-2; V gene: TRBV7-9; D gene: TRBD1; CDR3 protein: CASSSGQGLDYGYTF; CDR3 DNA: TGTGCCAGCAGCTCAGGACAGGGCCTAGATTATGGCTACACCTTC
J gene: TRBJ2-7; V gene: TRBV7-9; D gene: .; CDR3 protein: CASSLTAAEQYF; CDR3 DNA: TGTGCCAGCAGCCTTACAGCAGCCGAGCAGTACTTC